These T cell receptor beta chains were read from a single sample in a study of OX40 agonist ivuxolimab in advanced cancers. Repertoires were generated with immunoSEQ multiplex PCR, while TCRdb's copy carries only in-frame clones and drops some. This table holds 75,000 to 95,000 clones, 92% found once. Sample: CD4+ or CD8+ T cells sorted from blood, taken in a trial of the OX40 agonist ivuxolimab. These receptors originate from an adult with an advanced solid tumor such as melanoma, head and neck, liver or kidney cancer. CDR3s include the opening cysteine and the closing phenylalanine or tryptophan.

TRBJ1-1	TRBV11-1	13	CASSLVVNTEAFF
TRBJ1-1	TRBV11-2	12	CASSFGSPEAFF
TRBJ2-7	TRBV28	13	CASRRAQGSWQYF
TRBJ1-1	TRBV11-3	13	CASSPTGGTEAFF
TRBJ1-6	TRBV5-1	15	CASSRDRGDNSPLHF
TRBJ1-2	TRBV7-6	12	CASSLAGGGYTF
TRBJ2-1	TRBV5-1	13	CASSWRTPGEQFF
TRBJ1-4	TRBV30	15	CAWSVGSSVNEKLFF
TRBJ1-6	TRBV19	13	CASTYRSDSPLHF
TRBJ2-7	TRBV15	14	CATSPRQGSWGQYF
TRBJ1-2	TRBV6-1	15	CASSETGQGNYGYTF
TRBJ2-7	TRBV10-3	14	CAISSRWDVDEQYF
TRBJ1-1	TRBV11-1	14	CASSPQGSGFTAFF
TRBJ1-3	TRBV7-3	13	CASSRTAGNTIYF
TRBJ2-7	TRBV14	14	CARPAVRGAHEQYF
TRBJ2-1	TRBV11-1	13	CASSLASYNEQFF
TRBJ1-1	TRBV5-1	15	CASSLARQGLSEAFF